Included here is one T cell receptor beta chain sequence, with context. Only in-frame clones appear in the TCRdb table, and some are missing; sequencing was by immunoSEQ multiplex PCR. The sample lists under 400,000 clones, approximately 88% seen once, with under 2% in the top ten. This record comes from a study of blood T cell repertoires in COVID-19. Germline CDR1 reads SGHAT; CDR2 reads FQNNGV. The CDR3 is 18 amino acids. The V gene end was trimmed by 5 bases and the J gene end by 9 bases; junction bases not matched to a gene: 17. The sequenced sample consisted of peripheral blood. This receptor was obtained from a woman in her twenties or thirties with COVID-19, enrolled during active disease. The chain has TRBV11-2 and TRBJ2-1; 12 nucleotides align to TRBD2. The CDR3 here is CASSRSASGGARFGEQFF. The CDR3 DNA reads TGTGCCAGCAGCCGGTCCGCTAGCGGGGGGGCCCGTTTTGGTGAGCAGTTCTTC. Based on the CDR3 plus reference TRBV11-2 and TRBJ2-1, the full variable domain is EAGVAQSPRYKIIEKRQSVAFWCNPISGHATLYWYQQILGQGPKLLIQFQNNGVVDDSQLPKDRFSAERLKGVDSTLKIQPAKLEDSAVYLCASSRSASGGARFGEQFFGPGTRLTVL.